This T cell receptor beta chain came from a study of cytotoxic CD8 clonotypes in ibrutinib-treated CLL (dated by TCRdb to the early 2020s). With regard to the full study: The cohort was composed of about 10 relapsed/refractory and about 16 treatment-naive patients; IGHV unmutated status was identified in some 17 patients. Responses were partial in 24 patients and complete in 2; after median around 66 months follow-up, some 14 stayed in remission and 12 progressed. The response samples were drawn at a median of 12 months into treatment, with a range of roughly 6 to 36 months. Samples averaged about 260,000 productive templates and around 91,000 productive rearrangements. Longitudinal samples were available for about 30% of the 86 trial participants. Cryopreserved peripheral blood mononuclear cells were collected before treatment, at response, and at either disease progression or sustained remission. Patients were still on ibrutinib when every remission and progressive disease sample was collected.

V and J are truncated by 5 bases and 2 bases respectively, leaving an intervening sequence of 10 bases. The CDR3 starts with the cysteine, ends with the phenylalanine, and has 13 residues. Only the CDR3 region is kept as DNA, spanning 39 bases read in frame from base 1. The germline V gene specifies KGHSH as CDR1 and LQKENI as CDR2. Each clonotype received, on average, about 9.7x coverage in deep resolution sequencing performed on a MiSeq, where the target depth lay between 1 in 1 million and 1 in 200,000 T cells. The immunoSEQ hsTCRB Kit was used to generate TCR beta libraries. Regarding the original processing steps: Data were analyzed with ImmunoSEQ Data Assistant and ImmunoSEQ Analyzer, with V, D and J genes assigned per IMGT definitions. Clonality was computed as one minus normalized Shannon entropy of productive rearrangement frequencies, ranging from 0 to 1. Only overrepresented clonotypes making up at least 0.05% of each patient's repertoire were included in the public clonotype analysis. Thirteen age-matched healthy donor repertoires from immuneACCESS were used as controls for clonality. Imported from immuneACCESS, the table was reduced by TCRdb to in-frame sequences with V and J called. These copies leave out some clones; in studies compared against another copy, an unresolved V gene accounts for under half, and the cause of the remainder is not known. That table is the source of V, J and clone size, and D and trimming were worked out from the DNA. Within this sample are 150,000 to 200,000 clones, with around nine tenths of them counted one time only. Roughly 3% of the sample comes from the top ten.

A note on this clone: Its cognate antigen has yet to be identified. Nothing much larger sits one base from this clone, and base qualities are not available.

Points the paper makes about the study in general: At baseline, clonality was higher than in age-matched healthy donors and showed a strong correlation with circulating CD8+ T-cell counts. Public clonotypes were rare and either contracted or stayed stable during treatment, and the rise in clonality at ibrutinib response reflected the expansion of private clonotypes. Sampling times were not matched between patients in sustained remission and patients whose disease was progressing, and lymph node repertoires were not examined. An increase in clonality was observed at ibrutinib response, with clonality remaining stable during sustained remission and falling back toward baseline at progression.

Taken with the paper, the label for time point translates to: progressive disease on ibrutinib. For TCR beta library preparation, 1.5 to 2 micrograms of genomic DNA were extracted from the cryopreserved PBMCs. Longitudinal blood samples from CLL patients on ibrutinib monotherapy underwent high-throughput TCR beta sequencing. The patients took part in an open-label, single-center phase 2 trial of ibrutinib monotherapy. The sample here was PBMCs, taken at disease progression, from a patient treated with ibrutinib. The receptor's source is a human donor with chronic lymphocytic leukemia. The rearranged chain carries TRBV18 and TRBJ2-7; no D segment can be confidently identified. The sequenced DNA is TGTGCCAGCTCATCGGCCCAGGCCTACGAGCAGTACTTC. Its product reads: CASSSAQAYEQYF.